The following is a T cell receptor (beta chain) sequence with its context. This clone's antigen is unknown. Base-call qualities are not available, and no considerably larger clone is one nucleotide away. On a MiSeq, deep resolution sequencing aimed for a depth between 1 in 1 million and 1 in 200,000 T cells, with each clonotype covered 10x on average. The immunoSEQ hsTCRB Kit was used to generate the TCR beta libraries. Per the original workflow: ImmunoSEQ Data Assistant and ImmunoSEQ Analyzer were used for data analysis, and V, D and J genes were assigned according to IMGT definitions. Clonality, which ranges from 0 to 1, was calculated as one minus the normalized Shannon entropy of productive rearrangement frequencies. Only overrepresented clonotypes making up at least 0.05% of the repertoire of each patient were included in the public clonotype analysis. Repertoires from approximately 12 age-matched healthy donors in immuneACCESS were used as clonality controls. In TCRdb, the immuneACCESS table is reduced to in-frame sequences with V and J assigned. These tables do not hold every clone; where another copy was compared, an unresolved V gene accounts for under half, and the others remain unexplained. The V and J calls and the clone size are those of that table, but D and trimming were determined from the DNA. Here the sample has 100,000 to 150,000 clones; 80% to 90% occur a single time. About 2.1% of the sample comes from the top ten.

These data belong to a study of cytotoxic CD8 clonotypes in ibrutinib-treated CLL (dated by TCRdb to about 2021). Broadly, across the study: The cohort was composed of roughly ten relapsed/refractory and around 14 treatment-naive patients; IGHV unmutated status was identified in some 17 patients. Cryopreserved peripheral blood mononuclear cells were collected at three points: before therapy, at response, and at either sustained remission or disease progression. Longitudinal samples were available for about 30% of the roughly 86 trial participants. Response samples were taken after a median of roughly eleven months on treatment, ranging from roughly 6 to 36 months. Responses were partial in roughly 24 patients and complete in 2; after median approximately 67 months follow-up, approximately 15 stayed in remission and about twelve progressed. All remission and progressive disease samples were collected while patients were still receiving ibrutinib. Samples averaged approximately 260,000 productive templates and just under 95,000 productive rearrangements.

Paper-wide results and their limitations: Clonality rose at ibrutinib response, remained stable during sustained remission, and dropped back toward baseline at progression. Sampling times were not matched between sustained-remission and progressing patients, and lymph node repertoires were not studied. Public clonotypes were rare and either shrank or stayed stable during treatment, and the rise in clonality at ibrutinib response reflected expansion of private clonotypes. Baseline clonality was found to be higher than that of age-matched healthy donors and was strongly correlated with circulating CD8+ T-cell counts.

This sample's time point label indicates: roughly 2 years on ibrutinib. For TCR beta library preparation, roughly 2 micrograms of genomic DNA was extracted from cryopreserved PBMCs. Longitudinal blood samples from CLL patients on ibrutinib monotherapy were analyzed using high-throughput TCR beta sequencing. The patients were enrolled in a single-center, open-label phase 2 trial of ibrutinib monotherapy. The junction shows trimming of 3 bases on V and 2 bases on J, plus 10 bases between the germline ends. CDR1 and CDR2 are read off the germline V gene (reference sequence) as MNHEY and SMNVEV. The cysteine opens and the phenylalanine closes a CDR3 of 14 amino acids. The DNA shown is the 42-base CDR3, in frame from base 1.

The rearrangement joined TRBV27 to TRBJ1-1; a confident D gene designation cannot be given. The source of this sequence is a human donor with chronic lymphocytic leukemia. This sample comprised PBMCs, obtained after 24 months of ibrutinib treatment. This receptor carries the CDR3 CASSLFRANTEAFF. The nucleotide sequence is given as TGTGCCAGCAGTTTGTTCCGGGCAAACACTGAAGCTTTCTTT.